The clone carrying this T cell receptor beta chain was observed many times. Antigen: not known. The sample is drawn from a study of T cells in Graves' hyperthyroidism and ophthalmopathy. Ophthalmopathy patients all had a Clinical Activity Score of at least 3, a NOSPECS grade of at least 4 and disease under 3 months old. Using RNA transcripts as the source, TCR beta CDR3 regions were amplified. Carried out on the TCR CDR3, a first-round RT-PCR used the HTBI primer set. In TCRdb, the multiplex PCR reads were re-called with MiXCR into one record per CDR3 protein. There are about 350,000 distinct CDR3 sequences in the sample; around a sixth occur only once, and less than 20% lies in the top ten. The length of the CDR3 is 13 residues. V dropped 3 bases and J dropped 8; count of bases not matched to a gene: 2. Germline CDR1 MRHNA, CDR2 SNTAGT. Findings and limits, study-wide: Separation of ophthalmopathy from stable hyperthyroidism was achieved by a 13 V-J model.

The chain couples TRBV6-4 to TRBJ2-2; 8 bases fit TRBD2. The clonotype was recovered from a woman aged 40 to 50 with Graves' ophthalmopathy. The sequencing input was blood. CDR3 protein: CASSEREDGELFF. DNA for the CDR3: TGTGCCAGCAGTGAGCGGGAGGATGGGGAGCTGTTTTTT.